This T cell receptor beta chain was documented in a study of blood T cell repertoires in COVID-19. Study-level information: Samples taken during acute and convalescent COVID-19 were collected in the United States, Italy and Spain.

The CDR3 contains 14 residues. After removal of 4 bases from V and 4 bases from J, the junction contained 4 bases not matched to a gene. Germline V lookup: CDR1 SGDLS, CDR2 YYNGEE. Original processing notes: Reference gene primers were amplified, and this amplification served to estimate nucleated cell counts. Using immunoSEQ multiplex PCR, the repertoire was profiled, and TCRdb retains in-frame clones only, with some absent. V and J calls plus clone size are reproduced from that table; the DNA served to infer D and trimming. The sample records around 200,000 clones, roughly 80% being singletons. The source of this sequence is a human donor in a cohort sampled during active COVID-19. The sample was peripheral blood. This chain joins TRBV9 and TRBJ1-1; 10 nucleotides line up with TRBD1. The CDR3 bases are TGTGCCAGCAGCCCAAGGGACAGGGGCACTGAAGCTTTCTTT. As protein: CASSPRDRGTEAFF.